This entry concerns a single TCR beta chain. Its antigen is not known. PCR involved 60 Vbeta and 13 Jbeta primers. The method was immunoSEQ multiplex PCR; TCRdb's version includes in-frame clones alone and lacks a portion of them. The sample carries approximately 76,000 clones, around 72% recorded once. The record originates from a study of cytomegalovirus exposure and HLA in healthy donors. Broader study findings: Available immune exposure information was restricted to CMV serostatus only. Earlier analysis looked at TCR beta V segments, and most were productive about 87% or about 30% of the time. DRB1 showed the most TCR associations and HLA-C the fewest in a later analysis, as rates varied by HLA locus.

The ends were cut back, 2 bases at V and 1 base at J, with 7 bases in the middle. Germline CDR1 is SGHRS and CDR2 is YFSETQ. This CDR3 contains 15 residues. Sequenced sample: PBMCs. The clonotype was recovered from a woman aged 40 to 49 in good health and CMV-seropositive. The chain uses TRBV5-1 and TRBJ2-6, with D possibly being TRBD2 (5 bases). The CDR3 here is CASSFGESGANVLTF. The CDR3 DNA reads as TGCGCCAGCAGCTTTGGGGAGTCTGGGGCCAACGTCCTGACTTTC.